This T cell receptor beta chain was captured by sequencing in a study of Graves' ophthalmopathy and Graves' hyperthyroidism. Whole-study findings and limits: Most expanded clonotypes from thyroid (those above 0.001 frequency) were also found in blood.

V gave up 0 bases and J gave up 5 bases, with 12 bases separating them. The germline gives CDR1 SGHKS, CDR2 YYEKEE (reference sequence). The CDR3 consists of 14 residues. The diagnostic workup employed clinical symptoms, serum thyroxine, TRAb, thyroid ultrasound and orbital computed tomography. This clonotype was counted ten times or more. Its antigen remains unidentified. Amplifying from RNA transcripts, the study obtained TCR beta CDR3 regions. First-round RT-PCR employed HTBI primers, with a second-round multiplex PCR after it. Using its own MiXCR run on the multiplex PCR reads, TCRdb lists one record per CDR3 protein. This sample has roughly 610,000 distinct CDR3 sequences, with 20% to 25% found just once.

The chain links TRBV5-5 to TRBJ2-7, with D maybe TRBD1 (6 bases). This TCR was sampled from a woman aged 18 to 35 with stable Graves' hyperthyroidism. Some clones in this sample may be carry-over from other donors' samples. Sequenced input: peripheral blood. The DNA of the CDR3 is TGTGCCAGCAGCTTGGGCGTCAGGGGAAACGAGCAGTACTTC. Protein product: CASSLGVRGNEQYF.